This T cell receptor (beta chain) derives from a study of blood T cells in healthy people across ages (dated by TCRdb to the mid-2010s). As for the study more broadly: Template switching captured roughly one uniquely barcoded TCR beta cDNA molecule per two T cells in model experiments. Age-related changes in TCR beta repertoire diversity were measured in the study by deep sequencing normalized with unique cDNA molecular identifiers. The donors were split into four age groups: young (average approximately 16 years), middle-aged (about 40), aged (approximately 60) and long-lived (82). Using the same blood draw, the study looked at two additional independent replicas of 1 million unique cDNA reads for two donors, one aged 18 to 30 and the other aged 80 or older. The investigation overall reported the following: Observed TCR beta diversity correlated strongly with the percentage of naive T cells measured by flow cytometry. Bulk unsorted PBMC profiling prevented conclusive comparison of naive and antigen-experienced compartments. The CMV infection status of donors was not known, potentially confounding age-related changes in expanded clonotypes. Observed TCR beta diversity per million T cells fell roughly linearly with age, and a significant reduction was already apparent by age approximately 40. Compared with the aged group, the long-lived group had more naive CD4+ T cells, fewer expanded clones and increased TCR diversity, suggesting age selection. Estimates of total diversity from one million sequenced T cells were regarded as lower bounds and underestimates.

Donors were about 36 systemically healthy Caucasian individuals from Russia aged roughly 6 to 95 years. Approximately 11 milliliters of peripheral blood were drawn from each donor into EDTA-treated Vacutainer tubes. PBMCs were isolated by Ficoll-Paque density-gradient centrifugation, with at least 6 million obtained per sample. Total RNA was extracted from PBMCs with Trizol reagent, with at least 6 micrograms obtained per sample. The percentages of naive CD45RAhigh/CD27high T cells were determined by flow cytometry on a PBMC aliquot from every donor. To prepare the library, 5' RACE was applied. The listed sequencing device is Illumina HiSeq 2500. A second PCR of about 7 to 12 cycles was run with a J-beta primer mix and a sample-barcoded 5' primer. A template-switch 5' adaptor carrying 12 random nucleotides introduced a unique molecular identifier onto each TCR beta cDNA molecule. Each sample yielded at least 3 million CDR3-containing paired-end reads. First-strand cDNA synthesis was performed from all RNA using the Mint cDNA synthesis kit, with priming by a TRBC-specific oligonucleotide. Following uracil-DNA glycosylase treatment, a first 18-cycle PCR with universal primers M1SS and BC2_uni_R was performed on all cDNA. Per the authors' processing: For normalization, 1 million high-quality reads were randomly selected from each sample, with every read carrying a distinct molecular identifier. Instead of being binned into consensus sequences, reads with shared molecular identifiers were discarded. CDR3 identification, clonotype clustering and error correction used MiTCR with a Q25 quality threshold and the strictest error-elimination algorithm. A nonparametric unseen species model using Euler transformation provided a lower-bound estimate of total TCR beta diversity. The public reads were quality trimmed at Q25 with fastp and then assembled into clones with MiXCR by TCRdb, keeping productive beta chains. One record per CDR3 amino acid sequence lists the most common genes and DNA. The V and J calls and clone size are TCRdb's, not the authors'. In this sample the table shows 750,000 to 950,000 distinct CDR3 sequences, roughly 29% of which occur a single time. Of the sample, approximately 10% falls within the top ten clones.

Reading from cysteine to phenylalanine, the CDR3 counts 13 amino acids. Only the CDR3 part of the read is kept: 39 bases, read in frame from the first base. CDR1 and CDR2 are read off the germline V gene as KGHSY and FQNENV. V is reduced by 3 bases and J by 13 bases, leaving a spacing of 16 bases between them. As concerns this clonotype: Its antigen target is currently unknown. The record has no base qualities; no much larger clone is one base away.

Separately, the same data were catalogued under a study of T cells of mothers and their children. The second study, in turn, reports: Donors were nine systemically healthy Caucasian individuals: three mothers and their six children. cDNA synthesis used all of the extracted RNA, with approximately 1.4 ug of RNA in each 15 ul reaction. Sample barcodes and 2-4 random nucleotides were added via the M1S primer in the second PCR. Over 8 million TCR beta CDR3 reads were obtained for each mother, and millions of reads were obtained for each child. TCR recombination output is similarly shaped by thymic selection in related and unrelated pairs, with a minor effect exerted by inherited differences. Related mother-child pairs always showed normalized repertoire overlap that was slightly higher than in unrelated mother-child pairs, though the difference was never significant. With a sensitivity of approximately 93 clones per million clonotypes, no persistent microchimeric T cell clones were detected. To look for features that set related mother-child pairs apart from unrelated individuals, the researchers ran deep NGS to compare the TCR beta repertoires of mothers and children. Mothers averaged around 40 +/- 4 years of age and children averaged roughly 11 +/- 4 years. After adapter ligation was performed with NEBNext reagents, the libraries were sequenced on an Illumina HiSeq 2000 with 100+100 nt paired-end reads. Mother and child libraries were prepared a month apart and sequenced in separate runs to prevent cross-contamination. For each donor, between 500,000 and 2,000,000 distinct TCR beta clonotypes were identified. Naive TCR beta clonotypes were estimated from low-frequency clonotypes matched to each donor's FACS-determined naive share, without sorting.

This chain is built from TRBV16 and TRBJ2-4; TRBD2 is a weak D gene call, 6 bases matching. The sequence was obtained from a woman between 40 and 55 years old in good health. The sample consisted of blood. The CDR3 here reads CASSQSASGEQYF. The DNA reads as follows: TGTGCCAGCAGCCAGTCCGCATCGGGAGAGCAGTACTTC.